The following is a T cell receptor (beta chain) sequence with its context. The germline CDR1 and CDR2 sequences are SGHAT and FQNNGV. The CDR3 has 14 amino acids. The V gene end was trimmed by 3 bases and the J gene end by 6 bases; junction bases not matched to a gene: 3. The sample belongs to a study of blood T cell repertoires in COVID-19. Generated by immunoSEQ multiplex PCR, the TCRdb table keeps only in-frame clones and is missing some. The repertoire holds 110,000 or so clones, with more than 70% as singletons. Sequencing was performed on peripheral blood. This TCR was sampled from a woman aged 70-85 years who had recovered from COVID-19. This chain joins TRBV11-2 and TRBJ2-2, with 8 positions matching TRBD1. The CDR3 reads CASSLDREAGELFF. The CDR3 bases are TGTGCCAGCAGCTTGGACAGGGAAGCCGGGGAGCTGTTTTTT.